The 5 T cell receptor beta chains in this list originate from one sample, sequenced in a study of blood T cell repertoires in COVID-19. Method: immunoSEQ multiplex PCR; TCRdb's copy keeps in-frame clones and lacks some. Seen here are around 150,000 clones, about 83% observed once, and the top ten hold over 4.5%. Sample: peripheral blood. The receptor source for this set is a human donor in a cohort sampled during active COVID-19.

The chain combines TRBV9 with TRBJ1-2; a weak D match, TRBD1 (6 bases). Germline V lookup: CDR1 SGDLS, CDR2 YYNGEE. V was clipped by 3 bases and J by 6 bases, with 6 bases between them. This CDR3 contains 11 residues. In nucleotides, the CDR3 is TGTGCCAGCAGCGGACAGGATGGCTACACCTTC. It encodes CASSGQDGYTF.

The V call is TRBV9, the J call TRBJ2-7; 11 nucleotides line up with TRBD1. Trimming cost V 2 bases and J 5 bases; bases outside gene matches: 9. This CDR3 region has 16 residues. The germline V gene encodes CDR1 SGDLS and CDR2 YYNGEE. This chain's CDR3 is CASSVRTGGAQDEQYF. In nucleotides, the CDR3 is TGTGCCAGCAGCGTGAGGACAGGGGGCGCGCAGGACGAGCAGTACTTC.

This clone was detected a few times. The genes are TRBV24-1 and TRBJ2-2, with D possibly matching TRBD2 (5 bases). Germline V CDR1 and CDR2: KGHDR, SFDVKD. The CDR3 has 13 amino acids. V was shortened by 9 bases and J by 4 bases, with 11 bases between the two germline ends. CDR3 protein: CATAGSGTGELFF. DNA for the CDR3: TGTGCCACCGCGGGTTCCGGCACCGGGGAGCTGTTTTTT.

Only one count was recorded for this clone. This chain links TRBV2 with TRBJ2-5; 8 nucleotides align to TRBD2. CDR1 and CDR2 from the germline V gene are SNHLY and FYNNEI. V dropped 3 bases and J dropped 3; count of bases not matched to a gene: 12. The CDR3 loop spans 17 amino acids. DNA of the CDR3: TGTGCCAGCAGTGAGTCCGGGGGGGCGGGACTAAAAGAGACCCAGTACTTC. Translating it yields CASSESGGAGLKETQYF.

The CDR3 reads CASRVTGGPYEQYF. DNA of the CDR3: TGTGCCAGCAGAGTGACAGGGGGCCCCTACGAGCAGTACTTC. This chain links TRBV6-5 with TRBJ2-7, with 10 positions matching TRBD1. J lost 2 bases, V lost 6 bases, and 4 bases had no gene match. Germline V gene lookup returns CDR1 MNHEY and CDR2 SVGAGI. This CDR3 is 14 amino acids long.